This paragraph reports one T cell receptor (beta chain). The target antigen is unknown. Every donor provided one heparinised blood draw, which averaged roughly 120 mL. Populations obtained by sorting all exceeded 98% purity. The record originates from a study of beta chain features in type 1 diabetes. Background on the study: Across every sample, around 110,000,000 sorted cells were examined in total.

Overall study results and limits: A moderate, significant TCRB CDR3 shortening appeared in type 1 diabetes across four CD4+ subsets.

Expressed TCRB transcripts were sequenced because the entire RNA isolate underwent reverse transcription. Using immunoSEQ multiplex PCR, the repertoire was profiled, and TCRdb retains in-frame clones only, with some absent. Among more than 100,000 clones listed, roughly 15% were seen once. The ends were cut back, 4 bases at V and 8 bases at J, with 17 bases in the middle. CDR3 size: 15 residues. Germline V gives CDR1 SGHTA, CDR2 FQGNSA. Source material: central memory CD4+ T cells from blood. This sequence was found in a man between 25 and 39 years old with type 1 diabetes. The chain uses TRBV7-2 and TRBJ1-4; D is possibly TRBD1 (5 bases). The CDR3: CASSSGHGLGEKLFF. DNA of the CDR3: TGTGCCAGCAGCTCTGGACACGGTCTTGGGGAAAAACTGTTTTTT.